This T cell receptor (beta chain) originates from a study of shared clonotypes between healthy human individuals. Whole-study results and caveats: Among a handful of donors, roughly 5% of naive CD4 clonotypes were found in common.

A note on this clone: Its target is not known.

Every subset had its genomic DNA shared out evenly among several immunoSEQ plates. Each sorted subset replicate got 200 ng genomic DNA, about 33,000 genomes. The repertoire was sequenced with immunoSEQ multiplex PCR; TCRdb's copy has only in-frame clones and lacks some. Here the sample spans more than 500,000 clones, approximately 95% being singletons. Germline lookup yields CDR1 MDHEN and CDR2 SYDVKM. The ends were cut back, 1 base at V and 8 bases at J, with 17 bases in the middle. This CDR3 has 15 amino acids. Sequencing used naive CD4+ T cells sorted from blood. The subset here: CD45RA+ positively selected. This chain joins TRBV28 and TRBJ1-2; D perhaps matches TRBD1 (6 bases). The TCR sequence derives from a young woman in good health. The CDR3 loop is CASSLYVSGVLGYTF. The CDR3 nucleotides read TGTGCCAGCAGTTTATACGTATCAGGGGTATTGGGCTACACCTTC.